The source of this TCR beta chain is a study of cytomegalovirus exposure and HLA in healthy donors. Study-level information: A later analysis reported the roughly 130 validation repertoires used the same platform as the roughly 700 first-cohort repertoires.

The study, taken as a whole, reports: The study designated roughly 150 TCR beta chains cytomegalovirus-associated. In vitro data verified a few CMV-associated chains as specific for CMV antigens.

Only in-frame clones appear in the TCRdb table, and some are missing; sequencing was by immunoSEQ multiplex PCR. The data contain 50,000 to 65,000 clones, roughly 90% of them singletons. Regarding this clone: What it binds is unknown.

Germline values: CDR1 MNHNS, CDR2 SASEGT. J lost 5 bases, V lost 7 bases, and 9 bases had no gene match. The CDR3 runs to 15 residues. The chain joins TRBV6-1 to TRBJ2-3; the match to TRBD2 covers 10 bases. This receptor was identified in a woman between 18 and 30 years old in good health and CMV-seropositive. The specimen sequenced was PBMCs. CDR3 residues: CASTRASGGIDTQYF. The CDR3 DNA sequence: TGTGCCAGCACCCGGGCTAGCGGGGGCATAGATACGCAGTATTTT.